This TCR beta chain was sequenced during a study of regulatory T cells in long-lasting Graves disease. With respect to this clonotype: Its antigen is undetermined. Given a much more abundant clone one base away, this may be a read error.

Study-level results: Newly diagnosed patients shared about 950 public clonotypes; persistent patients shared under 3,000.

Time point reported: persistent/refractory GD, antithyroid drugs over 5 years with positive TRAb. RNA isolated from PBMCs was used to make the TCR library. The CDR3 is 16 amino acids. The germline V gene has CDR1 SGHAT and CDR2 FQDESV (reference sequence). Construction of the TCR beta libraries employed iRepertoire HTBI primers in conjunction with Arm-PCR of CDR3 regions. In TCRdb, the multiplex PCR reads were re-called with MiXCR into one record per CDR3 protein. The sample lists approximately 380,000 distinct CDR3 sequences, around 20% seen once, with more than 20% in the top ten. The TCR sequence derives from a female donor with Graves disease. The input for sequencing was peripheral blood mononuclear cells (PBMCs), taken when the disease was refractory, from a patient treated with antithyroid drugs. The rearrangement joins TRBV11-1 to TRBJ2-5; 13 bases fit TRBD2. The closer fit of TRBJ2-1 to the DNA end suggests the J call may be wrong. CDR3 sequence (DNA): TGTGCCAGCAACCGAACTAGCGGGAGGGCAAGAGGTGAGCAGTTCTTC. It codes for CASNRTSGRARGEQFF.